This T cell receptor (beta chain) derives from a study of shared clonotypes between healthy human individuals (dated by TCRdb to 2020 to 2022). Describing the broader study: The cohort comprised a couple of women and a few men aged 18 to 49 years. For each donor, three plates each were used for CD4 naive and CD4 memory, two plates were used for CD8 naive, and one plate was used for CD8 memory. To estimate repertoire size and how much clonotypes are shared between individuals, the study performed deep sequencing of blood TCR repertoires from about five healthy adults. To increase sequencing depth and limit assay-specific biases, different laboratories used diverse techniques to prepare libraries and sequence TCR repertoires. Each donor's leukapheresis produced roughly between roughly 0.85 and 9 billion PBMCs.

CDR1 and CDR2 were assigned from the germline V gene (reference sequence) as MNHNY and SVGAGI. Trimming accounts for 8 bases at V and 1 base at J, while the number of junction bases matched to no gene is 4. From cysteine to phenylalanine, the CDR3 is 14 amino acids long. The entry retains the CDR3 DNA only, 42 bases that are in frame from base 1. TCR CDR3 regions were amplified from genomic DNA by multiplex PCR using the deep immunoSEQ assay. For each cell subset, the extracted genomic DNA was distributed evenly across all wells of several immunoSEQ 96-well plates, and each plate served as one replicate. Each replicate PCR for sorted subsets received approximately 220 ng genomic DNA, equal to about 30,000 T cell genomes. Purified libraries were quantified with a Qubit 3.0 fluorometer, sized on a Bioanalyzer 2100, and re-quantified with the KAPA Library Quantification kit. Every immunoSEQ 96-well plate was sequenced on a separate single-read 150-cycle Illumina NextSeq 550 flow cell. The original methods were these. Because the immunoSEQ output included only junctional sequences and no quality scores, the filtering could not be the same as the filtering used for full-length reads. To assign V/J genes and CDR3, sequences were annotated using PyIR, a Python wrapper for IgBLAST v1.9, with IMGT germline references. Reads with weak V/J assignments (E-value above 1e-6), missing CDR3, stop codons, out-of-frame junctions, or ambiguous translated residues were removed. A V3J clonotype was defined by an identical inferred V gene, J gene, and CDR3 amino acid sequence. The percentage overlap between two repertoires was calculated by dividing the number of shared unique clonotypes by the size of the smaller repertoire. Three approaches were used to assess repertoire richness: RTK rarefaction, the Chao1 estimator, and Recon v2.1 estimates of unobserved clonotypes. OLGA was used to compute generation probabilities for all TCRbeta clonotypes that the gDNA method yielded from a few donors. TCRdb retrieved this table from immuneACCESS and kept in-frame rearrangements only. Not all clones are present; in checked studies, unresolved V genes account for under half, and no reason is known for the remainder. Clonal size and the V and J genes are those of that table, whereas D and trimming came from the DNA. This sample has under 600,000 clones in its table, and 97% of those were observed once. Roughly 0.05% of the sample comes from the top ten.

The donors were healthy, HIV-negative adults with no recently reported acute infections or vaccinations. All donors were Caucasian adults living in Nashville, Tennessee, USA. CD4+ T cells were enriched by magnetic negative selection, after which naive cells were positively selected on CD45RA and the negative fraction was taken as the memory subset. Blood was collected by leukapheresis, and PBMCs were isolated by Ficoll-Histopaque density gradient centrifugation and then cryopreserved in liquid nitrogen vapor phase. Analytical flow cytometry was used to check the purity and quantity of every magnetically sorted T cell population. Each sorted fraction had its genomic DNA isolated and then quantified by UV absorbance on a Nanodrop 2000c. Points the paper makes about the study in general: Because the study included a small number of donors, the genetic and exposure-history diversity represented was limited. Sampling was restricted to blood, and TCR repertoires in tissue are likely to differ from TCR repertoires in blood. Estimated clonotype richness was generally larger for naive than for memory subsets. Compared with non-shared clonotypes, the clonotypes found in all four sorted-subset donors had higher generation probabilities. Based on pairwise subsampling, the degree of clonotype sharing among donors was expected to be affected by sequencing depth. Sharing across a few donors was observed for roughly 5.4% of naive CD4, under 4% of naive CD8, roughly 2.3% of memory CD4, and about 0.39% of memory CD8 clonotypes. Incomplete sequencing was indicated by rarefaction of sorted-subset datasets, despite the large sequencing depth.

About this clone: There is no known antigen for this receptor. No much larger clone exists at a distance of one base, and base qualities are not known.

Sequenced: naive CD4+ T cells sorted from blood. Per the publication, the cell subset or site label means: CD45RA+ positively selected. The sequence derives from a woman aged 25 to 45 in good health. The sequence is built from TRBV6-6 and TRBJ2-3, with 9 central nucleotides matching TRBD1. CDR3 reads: CASGTGTGTDTQYF. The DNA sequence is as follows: TGTGCCAGCGGGACAGGGACGGGCACAGATACGCAGTATTTT.